One sample yielded the 26 T cell receptor beta chains listed below, sequenced in a study of blood T cell repertoires in COVID-19. Using immunoSEQ multiplex PCR, the repertoire was profiled, and TCRdb retains in-frame clones only, with some absent. In the table there are tens of thousands of clones, approximately 86% of which are singletons. The sample taken for sequencing was peripheral blood. The receptors derive from an older woman with acute or convalescent COVID-19.

In its sample, this clone was seen a few times. The chain has TRBV18 and TRBJ2-1; a possible D gene is TRBD1 (5 bases). The CDR3 length is 16 residues. The V end lost 1 base, the J end lost 8 bases, and 18 bases lay between the germline ends. Germline V gene data show CDR1 as KGHSH and CDR2 as LQKENI. CDR3: CASSPQGASVVYEQFF. Here the CDR3 DNA reads TGTGCCAGCTCACCACAAGGGGCCAGCGTTGTATATGAGCAGTTCTTC. Full variable domain (missing parts from reference TRBV18 and TRBJ2-1): NAGVMQNPRHLVRRRGQEARLRCSPMKGHSHVYWYRQLPEEGLKFMVYLQKENIIDESGMPKERFSAEFPKEGPSILRIQQVVRGDSAAYFCASSPQGASVVYEQFFGPGTRLTVL.

The table lists this clone with a count of one. The rearrangement links TRBV10-3 to TRBJ2-3; TRBD2 aligns across 14 bases. J was trimmed by 5 bases and V by 0 bases; bases with no gene match: 4. The CDR3 is 17 residues long. CDR1 ENHRY and CDR2 SYGVKD come from the germline V gene. The CDR3: CAISESKTSGRGDTQYF. In nucleotides, the CDR3 is TGTGCCATCAGTGAGTCGAAGACTAGCGGGAGGGGAGATACGCAGTATTTT.

V gene TRBV6-1 combines with J gene TRBJ2-1, with 10 bases that match TRBD2. The CDR3 has 20 residues. Germline V gene data show CDR1 as MNHNS and CDR2 as SASEGT. The V segment lost 3 bases and the J segment 0 bases; nucleotides outside the gene matches: 14. The CDR3 nucleotides are TGTGCCAGCAGTGACCGTCCTAGCGGGAGATGGGGCCGCTCCTACAATGAGCAGTTCTTC. It codes for CASSDRPSGRWGRSYNEQFF.

The chain employs TRBV3-1 (or the pseudogene TRBV3-2) and TRBJ1-6; TRBD1 matches at 7 bases. V was pared by 3 bases and J by 9 bases, with 11 bases of the junction left unmatched. The germline CDR1 and CDR2 sequences are LGHDT and YNNKEL (reference sequence). The CDR3 is 16 amino acids. CDR3 residues: CASSHHSGTAGSPLHF. Here the CDR3 DNA reads TGTGCCAGCAGCCATCACTCCGGGACAGCGGGTTCACCCCTCCACTTT.

V and J are TRBV6-4 and TRBJ2-1; TRBD2 matches 10 bases. J lost 2 bases, V lost 6 bases, and 4 bases had no gene match. CDR3 length: 15 amino acids. Germline CDR1 reads MRHNA; CDR2 reads SNTAGT. The CDR3 protein is CASRVAGGPYNEQFF. CDR3 sequence (DNA): TGTGCCAGCAGAGTAGCGGGGGGCCCCTACAATGAGCAGTTCTTC.

J is TRBJ2-5 and V is TRBV4-1, with TRBD2 identical over 16 bases. J was trimmed by 5 bases and V by 3 bases; bases with no gene match: 3. The germline gives CDR1 MGHRA, CDR2 YSYEKL. The CDR3 is 16 residues long. The CDR3 DNA is TGCGCCAGCAGCCAGGGACTAGCGGGGGGGCTGGAGACCCAGTACTTC. Translated: CASSQGLAGGLETQYF.

This rearrangement joins TRBV5-1 to TRBJ2-2, with a possible D match to TRBD1 (6 bases). Germline loops: CDR1 SGHRS, CDR2 YFSETQ. This CDR3 region has 16 residues. V shed 0 bases and J shed 4 bases, with 13 bases lying between them. Here the CDR3 DNA reads TGCGCCAGCAGCTTGGGAGACAGGAGCTTCACCGGGGAGCTGTTTTTT. Protein sequence: CASSLGDRSFTGELFF.

The CDR3 region is CASTRKGGSMNTEAFF. The CDR3 DNA sequence: TGTGCCAGTACGAGGAAGGGAGGGTCCATGAACACTGAAGCTTTCTTT. V gene TRBV19 combines with J gene TRBJ1-1; D unclear. In germline, CDR1 is LNHDA, CDR2 SQIVND (reference sequence). V was shortened by 7 bases and J by 0 bases, with 18 bases between the two germline ends. The CDR3 has 16 amino acids.

The chain has TRBV21-1 and TRBJ2-7; the table's D call TRBD2 went unverified against the DNA. TRBV21-1 corresponds to a pseudogene. The CDR3 is 18 residues long. The CDR3 region is CASSPYSLDGKSSYEQYF. DNA for the CDR3: TGTGCCAGCAGCCCATACTCTCTGGACGGGAAGAGCTCCTACGAGCAGTACTTC.

The rearrangement uses TRBV6-5 and TRBJ1-2, with 8 bases lining up with TRBD1. There are 14 residues in the CDR3. Germline assignment: CDR1 MNHEY and CDR2 SVGAGI. V was pared by 6 bases and J by 6 bases, with 9 bases of the junction left unmatched. This CDR3 is CASSHRGLGDGYTF. For the CDR3, the DNA is TGTGCCAGCAGCCACAGGGGGTTGGGAGATGGCTACACCTTC.

The rearrangement links TRBV27 to TRBJ2-3; 7 positions agree with TRBD1. Trimming cost V 6 bases and J 1 base; bases outside gene matches: 7. The germline V gene has CDR1 MNHEY and CDR2 SMNVEV (reference sequence). The CDR3 contains 15 residues. Here the CDR3 DNA reads TGTGCCAGCAGCGGGCGAGGACAGGGCACAGATACGCAGTATTTT. As protein: CASSGRGQGTDTQYF.

This clone was counted only a few times. This rearrangement joins TRBV6-1 to TRBJ1-4; D uncertain. This CDR3 has 13 residues. Germline CDR1 is MNHNS and CDR2 is SASEGT. Trimming left V 0 bases short and J 12 bases short, with 11 bases between. CDR3 in DNA: TGTGCCAGCAGTGAAGCGGGCGGGCAACAACTGTTTTTT. It is translated as CASSEAGGQQLFF.

The rearrangement uses TRBV28 and TRBJ2-6; D gene uncertain. The CDR3 consists of 15 residues. Germline lookup yields CDR1 MDHEN and CDR2 SYDVKM. Trimming pared 5 bases from V and 2 bases from J, leaving 10 bases between. The DNA of the CDR3 is TGTGCCAGCAGTCTTCATCCGGCTGGGGCCAACGTCCTGACTTTC. It specifies CASSLHPAGANVLTF.

V and J are TRBV28 and TRBJ2-3; TRBD2 might be the D (5 bases). The germline gives CDR1 MDHEN, CDR2 SYDVKM. Trimming cost V 1 base and J 0 bases, with 14 bases left between them. The CDR3 is made up of 17 amino acids. This CDR3 reads CASSLLRRPYSTDTQYF. DNA for the CDR3: TGTGCCAGCAGTTTATTAAGGAGGCCTTACAGCACAGATACGCAGTATTTT.

This clone was seen a single time. The chain is built from TRBV25-1 and TRBJ1-1; TRBD1 matches 7 bases. In germline, CDR1 is MGHDK, CDR2 SYGVNS. CDR3 length equals 14 residues. V was clipped by 6 bases and J by 8 bases; unmatched bases: 12. In DNA, the CDR3 is TGTGCCAGCAGGCCCCACCTTGGGACAGCCGAAGCTTTCTTT. Residues: CASRPHLGTAEAFF.

The chain uses TRBV19 and TRBJ2-3; TRBD2 might be the D (5 bases). V was cut by 6 bases and J by 7 bases, with 11 bases left in between. The germline V gene has CDR1 LNHDA and CDR2 SQIVND (reference sequence). The CDR3 is made up of 12 amino acids. The CDR3 nucleotides read TGTGCCAGTAGACCACCGGGGTATACGCAGTATTTT. This sequence encodes CASRPPGYTQYF.

The chain couples TRBV6-5 to TRBJ2-7, with TRBD2 matching over 7 bases. CDR1 and CDR2 from the germline V gene are MNHEY and SVGAGI. The CDR3 consists of 13 residues. Losses at the gene ends were 5 bases for V and 5 bases for J; bases not matched to a gene: 6. The chain's CDR3 is CASSRAGSNEQYF. The CDR3 nucleotides read TGTGCCAGCAGTCGAGCGGGATCAAACGAGCAGTACTTC.

This clone was seen a handful of times. V usage is TRBV3-1 (or the pseudogene TRBV3-2) and J usage is TRBJ1-6; D not certain. With 4 bases removed from V and 5 bases from J, the gap between germline ends came to 6 bases. This CDR3 is built from 13 residues. CDR1 is LGHDT and CDR2 is YNNKEL in the germline V gene (reference sequence). In nucleotides, the CDR3 is TGTGCCAGCAGCCTGGCGGATAATTCACCCCTCCACTTT. This gives the protein CASSLADNSPLHF.

This clone has just one count. The J gene is TRBJ1-6, the V gene TRBV29-1; no clear D. Germline V CDR1 and CDR2: SQVTM, ANQGSEA. V lost 7 bases, J lost 8 bases, and 15 bases lay in between. CDR3 length: 13 amino acids. As DNA, the CDR3 is TGCAGCGCCAGGACTAAAAGGGATTCACCCCTCCACTTT. Encoded protein: CSARTKRDSPLHF.

This chain joins TRBV28 and TRBJ2-3; tentatively, D is TRBD1 (6 bases). V lost 6 bases and J lost 3, with 16 bases in between. The CDR3 sequence is 15 residues long. Per the germline V gene, CDR1 is MDHEN and CDR2 is SYDVKM. The CDR3 nucleotides read TGTGCCAGCAGCTACAGGGTGGGGAGTACAGATACGCAGTATTTT. This encodes CASSYRVGSTDTQYF.

This clone was seen only once. The chain recombines TRBV27 with TRBJ1-2; a possible D gene is TRBD1 (5 bases). The CDR3 consists of 13 residues. Germline V gene data show CDR1 as MNHEY and CDR2 as SMNVEV (reference sequence). V was cut by 3 bases and J by 6 bases, with 11 bases left in between. DNA of the CDR3: TGTGCCAGCAGTTTTGGGGGGTCTAATGGCTACACCTTC. Translation: CASSFGGSNGYTF.

This clone was picked up many times. This chain uses TRBV7-6 with TRBJ1-1; a possible D gene is TRBD1 (6 bases). V was cut by 5 bases and J by 0 bases, with 13 bases left in between. This CDR3 has 15 amino acids. CDR1 and CDR2 (germline): SGHVS, FNYEAQ. CDR3 loop: CASSKSGGLNTEAFF. DNA for the CDR3: TGTGCCAGCAGCAAATCTGGGGGCTTGAACACTGAAGCTTTCTTT. The variable domain in full, with the rest retrieved from reference TRBV7-6 and TRBJ1-1, is GAGVSQSPRYKVTKRGQDVALRCDPISGHVSLYWYRQALGQGPEFLTYFNYEAQQDKSGLPNDRFSAERPEGSISTLTIQRTEQRDSAMYRCASSKSGGLNTEAFFGQGTRLTVV.

The CDR3 DNA reads as TGTGCCAGCAGTTTACGTCAAGTCTTCAGGGTTGGCCAGCCCCAGCATTTT. Protein: CASSLRQVFRVGQPQHF. The chain recombines TRBV28 with TRBJ1-5, with D possibly matching TRBD1 (5 bases). V gave up 2 bases and J gave up 7 bases, with 21 bases separating them. Per the germline V gene, CDR1 is MDHEN and CDR2 is SYDVKM. The CDR3 runs to 17 residues. The entire variable domain, with the rest obtained from reference TRBV28 and TRBJ1-5, is as follows: DVKVTQSSRYLVKRTGEKVFLECVQDMDHENMFWYRQDPGLGLRLIYFSYDVKMKEKGDIPEGYSVSREKKERFSLILESASTNQTSMYLCASSLRQVFRVGQPQHFGDGTRLSIL.

This clone was detected once. This chain uses TRBV5-4 with TRBJ2-1; maybe TRBD2 (6 bases). Trimming took off 1 base at V and 5 bases at J, with 13 bases between the two ends. This CDR3 spans 15 amino acids. Germline CDR1 and CDR2: SGHNT and YYREEE (reference sequence). For the CDR3, the DNA is TGTGCCAGCAGCTTGTCCCTAGCGACCAACAATGAGCAGTTCTTC. It yields the protein CASSLSLATNNEQFF.

This clone has ten or more counts. The same CDR3 can be traced to other DNA sequences in this sample. The genes are TRBV6-5 and TRBJ1-2; 9 nucleotides line up with TRBD1. Germline V lookup: CDR1 MNHEY, CDR2 SVGAGI. The CDR3 extends over 14 amino acids. Trimming at V came to 2 bases and at J to 8 bases, leaving 6 bases not matched to a gene. This CDR3 is CASSYTGQGSGYTF. The DNA for the CDR3 is TGTGCCAGCAGTTACACGGGACAGGGCTCGGGCTACACCTTC.

The rearrangement uses TRBV7-9 and TRBJ2-7; 7 bases map to TRBD1. CDR1 and CDR2 (germline): SEHNR, FQNEAQ (reference sequence). The CDR3 is made up of 15 amino acids. V was pared by 4 bases and J by 9 bases, with 15 bases of the junction left unmatched. CDR3 region: CASSSNTGQSIMQYF. CDR3 in DNA: TGTGCCAGCAGCTCCAACACGGGACAGTCAATCATGCAGTACTTC.